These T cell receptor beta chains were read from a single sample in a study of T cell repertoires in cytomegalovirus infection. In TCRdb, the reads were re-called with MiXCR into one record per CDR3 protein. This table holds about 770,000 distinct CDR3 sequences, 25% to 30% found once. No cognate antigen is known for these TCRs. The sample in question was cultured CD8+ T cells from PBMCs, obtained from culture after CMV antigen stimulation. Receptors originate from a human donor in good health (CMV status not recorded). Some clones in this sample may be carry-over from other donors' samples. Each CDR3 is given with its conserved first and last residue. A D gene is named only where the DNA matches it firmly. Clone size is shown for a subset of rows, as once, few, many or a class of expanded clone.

DNA: TGTGCCAGCAGAGATTTTAGCAATCAGCCCCAGCATTTT
CDR3: CASRDFSNQPQHF
J: TRBJ1-5
V: TRBV6-6
D: -
size: few

DNA: TGCAGTGCTACAGGGGGCTTTGAGACCCAGTACTTC
CDR3: CSATGGFETQYF
J: TRBJ2-5
V: TRBV20-1
D: TRBD1
size: few

DNA: TGTGCCAGCAGCTTCGGAGCCTTC
CDR3: CASSFGAF
J: TRBJ1-2
V: TRBV7-4
D: -
size: -

DNA: TGTGCCAGCAGTTATAAGCTAGCGGGGGAAATAACCGGGGAGCTGTTTTTT
CDR3: CASSYKLAGEITGELFF
J: TRBJ2-2
V: TRBV6-6
D: TRBD2
size: -

DNA: TGTGCCAGCAGCTTAGGGACCGTAAGCAGCAATCAGCCCCAGCATTTT
CDR3: CASSLGTVSSNQPQHF
J: TRBJ1-5
V: TRBV7-2
D: -
size: many

DNA: TGCGCCAGCAGCGCAGGACGGGGAGCTAACTATGGCTACACCTTC
CDR3: CASSAGRGANYGYTF
J: TRBJ1-2
V: TRBV5-1
D: -
size: few

DNA: TGTGCCAGCAGCCCCAGGGTTGGACATGAGCAGTTCTTC
CDR3: CASSPRVGHEQFF
J: TRBJ2-1
V: TRBV9
D: -
size: -

DNA: TGTGCCAGCAGCTTGGATCAGGGGGTCAATGAGCAGTTCTTC
CDR3: CASSLDQGVNEQFF
J: TRBJ2-1
V: TRBV5-5
D: TRBD1
size: -

DNA: TGTGCCAGCAGTGACCTCAGGACTAGCGGGGGCACCGGGGAGCTGTTTTTT
CDR3: CASSDLRTSGGTGELFF
J: TRBJ2-2
V: TRBV6-6
D: TRBD2
size: few

DNA: TGTGCCAGCAGATTACCCTATAGCTACGAGCAGTACTTC
CDR3: CASRLPYSYEQYF
J: TRBJ2-7
V: TRBV6-5
D: -
size: -

DNA: TGTGCCAGCAGCTTAGTCATGGGAAGGGTCACCGGGGAGCTGTTTTTT
CDR3: CASSLVMGRVTGELFF
J: TRBJ2-2
V: TRBV11-2
D: -
size: -

DNA: TGTGCCAGCAGCTTAGGGGCCCAGGAAGAAGAAAAACTGTTTTTT
CDR3: CASSLGAQEEEKLFF
J: TRBJ1-4
V: TRBV7-9
D: -
size: -

DNA: TGCGCCAGCAGTGAGTCGATGAAGGGTCGAAACTATGGCTACACCTTC
CDR3: CASSESMKGRNYGYTF
J: TRBJ1-2
V: TRBV10-2
D: -
size: few

DNA: TGTGCCACCAGCAGATGGGGGCTTGAAAAACTGTTTTTT
CDR3: CATSRWGLEKLFF
J: TRBJ1-4
V: TRBV15
D: -
size: -

DNA: TGTGCCAGCAGCAGGGCTTCGGGCTATGGCTACACCTTC
CDR3: CASSRASGYGYTF
J: TRBJ1-2
V: TRBV27
D: -
size: -

DNA: TGCGCCAGCAGCTTAGACCCCGGGGCCAATTCACCCCTCCACTTT
CDR3: CASSLDPGANSPLHF
J: TRBJ1-6
V: TRBV5-1
D: -
size: -

DNA: TGTGCCAGCAGTCCGTCAGGACAGGCGGGAAATGAAAAACTGTTTTTT
CDR3: CASSPSGQAGNEKLFF
J: TRBJ1-4
V: TRBV2
D: TRBD1
size: few

DNA: TGTGCCAGCAGCCTTTTACTAAGCTTTCGGGACACCGGGGAGCTGTTTTTT
CDR3: CASSLLLSFRDTGELFF
J: TRBJ2-2
V: TRBV6-5
D: -
size: -

DNA: TGTGCCAGCAGCTTAGCCCCTTCCAGTTCCGGGGAGCTGTTTTTT
CDR3: CASSLAPSSSGELFF
J: TRBJ2-2
V: TRBV7-6
D: -
size: -

DNA: TGTGCCAGCAGCTTAGCTGGGCAGTACCATGAAGCTTTCTTT
CDR3: CASSLAGQYHEAFF
J: TRBJ1-1
V: TRBV7-2
D: -
size: many

DNA: TGCAGTGTCACCTATCCCGGGGAGACCCAGTACTTC
CDR3: CSVTYPGETQYF
J: TRBJ2-5
V: TRBV20-1
D: -
size: -

DNA: TGTGCCAGCAGTGATAGGGTAGAGAACACCGGGGAGCTGTTTTTT
CDR3: CASSDRVENTGELFF
J: TRBJ2-2
V: TRBV2
D: -
size: -